The T cell receptor (beta chain) under discussion was sequenced for a study of human CD8 memory T cell subsets (dated by TCRdb to 2018 to 2020). Context from the whole study: The clonal relationships among stem-like (TSTEM), progenitor exhausted-like (TPEX) and effector memory CD8+ T cell subsets were assessed by comparing the TCRbeta repertoires of these subsets. TCRbeta repertoires were obtained from several donors, each contributing TSTEM, TPEX and effector memory subsets. Study-wide conclusions, independent of this receptor: TSTEM and TPEX subsets showed similarly high normalized Shannon-Wiener diversity, whereas effector memory subsets were comparatively less diverse. Only TCRbeta chains were sequenced, and repertoire comparisons were based on more than five donors, with testing performed by paired t-tests and Bonferroni correction. The stem-like TSTEM and TPEX subsets each shared clonotypes with effector memory cells, but the TSTEM and TPEX repertoires had minimal overlap with each other, suggesting distinct antigen spectra. Based on Chao1 estimates, TSTEM subsets appeared to have greater repertoire diversity than TPEX subsets, which may reflect a broader range of specificities.

Remarks on this clonotype: Its antigen remains undetermined.

In the germline V gene, CDR1 corresponds to MGHRA and CDR2 to YSYEKL. The CDR3 runs 17 residues from the cysteine to the phenylalanine. No DNA is listed. TCRdb names NextSeq 550 as the instrument used. A Human TCR Profiling Kit was used to prepare UMI-labeled 5' RACE TCRbeta libraries. The same number of PCR cycles was used to prepare all TCRbeta libraries in parallel. Per the original workflow: The number of functional CDR3beta clonotypes in each TCRbeta library ranged from roughly 2,800 to 20,000. UMI extraction and consensus assembly used MIGEC 1.2.9, requiring at least three reads per UMI. In-frame CDR3beta repertoires were extracted with MiXCR 3.0.3. Each sample was downsampled to 42,000 randomly selected UMIs before diversity metrics were computed in VDJtools 1.2.1. For the top 3,000 clones of each sample pair, the repertoire overlap metrics D, R and F2 were calculated in VDJtools. TCRdb reprocessed the reads, so every CDR3 protein sequence counts as one entry and DNA is not shown. The V and J calls come from TCRdb's annotation, not from the publication. This sample's clone table shows some 10,000 distinct CDR3 sequences. The ten top clones hold 20% of the sample.

CCR7+ PD-1+ TIGIT+ early differentiated memory cells with dysfunctional, exhausted-like traits were defined as progenitor exhausted-like memory CD8+ T cells (TPEX). Peripheral blood mononuclear cells were isolated from healthy donor buffy coats by density gradient separation. In the study, negative magnetic separation with EasySep or MojoSort CD8+ T cell isolation kits was used to enrich total CD8+ T cells. For each subset, total RNA was extracted using an RNeasy Mini Kit from duplicate vials of 150,000 sorted CD8+ T cells. The PBMCs were used fresh or after being cryopreserved in fetal bovine serum with around 9.2% DMSO. Fluorescence-activated cell sorting on a FACSAria III was used to sort CD8+ T cell subsets to purity.

The chain couples TRBV4-1 to TRBJ2-7; TCRdb picks TRBD2, but there is no DNA to check that call. Input material: CD8+ T cells from PBMCs. This receptor was taken from a human donor in good health. The CDR3 here reads CASSQVAALSGGDEQYF.